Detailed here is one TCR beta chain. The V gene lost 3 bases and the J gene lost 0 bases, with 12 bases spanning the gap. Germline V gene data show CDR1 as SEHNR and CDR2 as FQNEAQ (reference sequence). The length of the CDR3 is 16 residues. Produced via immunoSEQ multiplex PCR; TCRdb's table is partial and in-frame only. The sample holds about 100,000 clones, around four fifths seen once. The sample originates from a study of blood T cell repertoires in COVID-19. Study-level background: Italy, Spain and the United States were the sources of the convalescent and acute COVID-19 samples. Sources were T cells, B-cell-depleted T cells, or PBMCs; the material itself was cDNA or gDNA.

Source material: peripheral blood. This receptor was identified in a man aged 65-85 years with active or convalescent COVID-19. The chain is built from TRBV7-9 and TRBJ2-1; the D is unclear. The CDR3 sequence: CASSFSTLRSYNEQFF. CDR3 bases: TGTGCCAGCAGCTTTTCGACTCTACGCTCCTACAATGAGCAGTTCTTC.